The source of this TCR beta chain is a study of T cell changes during pregnancy in multiple sclerosis. Generated by immunoSEQ multiplex PCR, the TCRdb table keeps only in-frame clones and is missing some. The table has roughly 42,000 clones, almost 95% seen once. The V gene's germline CDR1 is SNHLY and CDR2 FYNNEI. The CDR3 totals 13 residues. The V gene lost 10 bases and the J gene lost 1 base, with 13 bases spanning the gap. The V and J genes are TRBV2 and TRBJ1-1; D is ambiguous. The origin of this receptor is a female donor with multiple sclerosis, enrolled in a pregnancy study. Sample: CD4+ T cells from peripheral blood mononuclear cells, taken after pregnancy. CDR3 sequence: CATKPARNTEAFF. CDR3 coding DNA: TGTGCCACAAAACCCGCGAGGAACACTGAAGCTTTCTTT.